This T cell receptor (beta chain) was sequenced during a study of cytomegalovirus exposure and HLA in healthy donors (dated by TCRdb to about 2017). In terms of the full investigation: An earlier analysis of approximately 640 of the donors reported about 250 Gb of sequence data and 117 million unique TCR beta sequences from 150 million to 200 million T cells. Roughly 300 gigabases of sequencing data and some 85 million unique TCR sequences were included in an early release covering 550 to 650 HLA-typed donors. Of the roughly 400 genotyped donors, 81% were placed in the genetic ancestry cluster associated with self-reported Caucasian donors. The study was designed to test whether signatures of past pathogen exposure could be identified by cataloging public T cell receptors. The study used immunosequencing to profile the T cell repertoires of several hundred subjects and linked those repertoires to cytomegalovirus serostatus. Besides the first cohort of around 700 subjects, a separate validation cohort made up of 120 or so different subjects was used. High-throughput TCR immunosequencing, statistical association of individual TCRs with disease status, and machine learning were combined to predict cytomegalovirus infection status. A later analysis re-analyzed previously published TCR beta repertoires from about 600 donors and added high-resolution HLA genotyping to study TCR occurrence patterns. Rather than drawing on any new phenotypic data, the later analysis identified candidate immune exposures from TCR beta sequences and the way those sequences occurred across donors. To decide whether each TCR beta V gene segment behaved as functional or pseudogenic, an earlier analysis of some 600 of the donors relied on high-throughput TCR beta sequencing. Donor age, sex, ethnicity and CMV serostatus were compiled together with the repertoire data. A later genetic analysis took genome-wide SNP genotypes for about 65% of the 666 donors and used that subset as a discovery cohort. Every discovery cohort repertoire had been produced on one sequencing platform. Both class I and class II loci were covered by HLA typing, at four-digit resolution. The number of donors typed differed by locus, with roughly 620-640 for A, B, C, DRB1 and DQB1, roughly 520 for DQA1, 606 for DPA1, and some 440 for DPB1. Because of strong linkage in the cohort, roughly five DR-DQ haplotypes were treated as single units for association and clustering. Across 300 to 400 genotyped donors of the cohort, an average of approximately 240,000 unique TCR beta nucleotide sequences per donor were sequenced, and approximately 17% of those sequences were non-productive. Results and caveats for the whole study, not just this receptor: A further reported finding was that TCR beta sequences accurately predicted the HLA-A and HLA-B alleles for most subjects in the first cohort. Because counts were too low, 15 to 20 rarely observed V segments, including chromosome 9 orphons, were excluded from the earlier analysis of some 590 of the donors. According to the authors, the approach could potentially be generalized to other disease states and immunological phenotypes. Correlated functional status among segregating V segments might reflect linkage disequilibrium, but an unknown experimental factor could not be ruled out. A few of the identified cytomegalovirus-associated TCR beta chains were confirmed in vitro to be specific for cytomegalovirus antigens. A group of highly shared sequence variants was considered likely to be a technical artifact of the sequencing pipeline. At a false discovery rate of 0.05, a later analysis linked under 20,000 TCR beta sequences to specific HLA alleles. A later genetic analysis associated a missense DCLRE1C variant with V-gene and J-gene trimming of TCR beta chains, and an independent cohort replicated the association. According to a later analysis, parvovirus B19, influenza, CMV and Epstein-Barr virus appeared linked to several top co-occurrence clusters. Most CMV-associated TCR beta chains appeared to be HLA-restricted in a later analysis, and the HLA associations seemed to be driven largely by CMV exposure. In a later analysis, the rate of TCR association differed among HLA loci, with DRB1 alleles having the most associated TCRs and HLA-C alleles having the fewest. The classifier was reported to diagnose cytomegalovirus status with high specificity and sensitivity in both the original and validation cohorts. Roughly uniform sequencing depth across donors was assumed in presence/absence analyses, although this assumption may not hold. In an earlier analysis of 450 to 750 of the donors, most TCR beta V segments appeared in productive rearrangements about 87% or about 30% of the time, broadly matching IMGT annotations. In the study, 150 to 200 TCR beta chains were listed as associated with cytomegalovirus. In a later analysis, HLA-associated TCR beta chains showed more clonal expansion and lower generation probabilities than non-associated chains that were equally common. For the cohort, immune exposure information was limited to CMV serostatus. In a later genetic analysis, fewer N-insertions in productive TCRs were reported among donors in an Asian-associated ancestry cluster than the roughly 700-donor mean. Because HLA typing was unavailable for some donors at each locus, only the typed subset was used in association tests. Assigning TCR associations to individual alleles was difficult when HLA alleles, especially DR and DQ, strongly co-occurred. In this cohort, only TCR beta chains were sequenced, and detectable features were limited by the absence of alpha or paired-chain data. While some public TCRs were present in many individuals, most TCR sequences turned up only very rarely across donors. The 87-base-pair reads could not distinguish some IMGT-functional V segments, including TRBV6-2 and TRBV6-3, so those segments were excluded.

CDR3 length: 14 amino acids, cysteine to phenylalanine. The DNA shown is the 42-base CDR3, in frame from base 1. V and J are trimmed by 6 bases and 8 bases, and the gene matches miss 10 bases of the junction. Per the germline V gene (reference sequence), SEHNR is the CDR1 and FQNEAQ is the CDR2. On this clone itself: Which antigen it targets is not known. No base qualities exist here, and no much larger clone lies one base off it.

The library was built by means of the immunoSEQ multiplex PCR assay. A mixture of 60 forward primers for TCR Vbeta segments and 13 reverse primers for TCR Jbeta segments was used in the multiplex PCR. The CDR3 region of rearranged TCR beta genes was amplified from genomic DNA with a multiplex PCR assay. The Illumina HiSeq System was used to sequence the amplified TCR beta libraries as 87-base-pair reads. On the study's bioinformatics: A later analysis tallied tens of millions of unique TCR beta chains across the 666 repertoires, and around 10 million of those chains were shared by two or more donors. To remove PCR and sequencing errors, raw reads were error-corrected and collapsed into unique sequences using a nearest-neighbor algorithm that merged closely related sequences. To assign V, D and J gene segments, CDR3 sequences were aligned to IMGT reference sequences. For a sequence to be retained, a match of at least six nucleotides was required to both a V gene segment and a J gene segment. Rearrangements were called productive when the CDR3 lacked stop codons and stayed in frame with V and J; all others were non-productive. Following IMGT convention, CDR3 was defined as the stretch from the second conserved V-encoded cysteine to the conserved J-encoded phenylalanine. Sequences without an unambiguous match to a single V gene segment were excluded from the earlier analysis of several hundred of the donors. In an earlier analysis of some 590 of the donors, V segments were called functional above 56.7% productive rearrangements and were called segregating when the between-donor standard deviation exceeded 5%. A statistical classification framework was built for diagnosing cytomegalovirus status from the catalog of TCR beta chain sequences. In a later analysis, V and J genes were assigned by comparing TCR nucleotide sequences against IMGT/GENE-DB human TR gene sequences. A later analysis assigned CDR3 sequences and most-parsimonious VDJ recombination scenarios with the TCRdist pipeline. In a later analysis, each TCR beta chain was defined by its CDR3 amino acid sequence together with its V-gene family, and reads lacking a unique V-gene family were excluded. In a later analysis, nearly 600 highly shared, low-generation-probability nucleotide sequences were removed to address suspected cross-contamination and a sequencing artifact. For each public chain, a later analysis derived a clonal expansion index from normalized ranks of inferred template counts within each repertoire. In a later analysis, generation probabilities were computed with a VDJ recombination model fitted to out-of-frame rearrangements, and the resulting probabilities were checked against IGoR. In a later analysis, hypergeometric tests were used to score TCR-TCR, TCR-HLA and TCR-CMV co-occurrence, with a repertoire-size bias correction applied to TCR pairs. A later analysis estimated false discovery rates by permuting HLA or CMV assignments 20 times. In a later analysis, co-occurring TCRs were grouped using DBSCAN, with TCRdist sequence similarity added in when clustering inside HLA-allele-positive subsets. For co-occurrence clustering, repertoires with fewer than 30,000 or more than 120,000 public chains were excluded, along with roughly 5 repertoires with anomalous nucleotide sharing. TCRdb re-hosts the immuneACCESS table, in-frame sequences only. Its copies lack some clones; in the studies checked, an unresolved V gene accounts for under half of them, and the cause for the rest is not known. V, J and clone size are those of that table, while D and trimming were read from the DNA. Across this sample there are about 110,000 clones, with about two thirds seen only once. The ten biggest clones cover roughly 5.9% of the sample.

The cohort comprised 666 healthy bone marrow donors. Cohort members were all nominally healthy when sampled, although unrecorded immune exposures were likely present. The donor was CMV seropositive and was included in the group of 250 to 350 seropositive cohort members. A peripheral blood sample was collected from each donor, and TCR beta sequencing was performed on peripheral blood mononuclear cells. The Qiagen DNeasy Blood Extraction Kit was used to extract genomic DNA from the blood cell samples. The sequence derives from a woman aged 70-85 years in good health and CMV-seropositive. This receptor chain uses TRBV7-9 and TRBJ1-5, with 7 middle bases fitting TRBD1. The sample taken for sequencing was PBMCs. This receptor carries the CDR3 CASSSQSTGKPQHF. The DNA sequence reads TGTGCCAGCAGTTCCCAGTCGACAGGGAAGCCCCAGCATTTT.